This T cell receptor beta chain appears in the sequencing data of a study of human T cells and chemical hapten exposure. Study background: Small pooled library volume differences chiefly drove per-sample TCR yield variation.

TCRdb independently ran MiXCR on the RACE reads; one entry per CDR3 protein. The table shows 35,000 to 45,000 distinct CDR3 sequences, with approximately 10% occurring only once. The CDR3 spans 15 residues. Germline values: CDR1 SGHNT, CDR2 YYREEE (reference sequence). With V trimmed by 2 bases and J by 2 bases, 5 bases remained unmatched. The time point denotes: patch test 2, 6 weeks after DPC sensitization. Stated treatment: therapeutic diphenylcyclopropenone sensitization with weekly scalp DPC. Unfractionated whole blood served as the source for total RNA extraction. Ahead of each patch test application, blood was drawn.

The material was whole blood, obtained in connection with sensitization to the hapten diphenylcyclopropenone (DPC). The chain uses TRBV5-4 and TRBJ1-1; TRBD1 matches at 8 bases. The sequence derives from a woman aged 30 to 39 with alopecia areata. Some clones in this sample may be carry-over from other donors' samples. The DNA of the CDR3 is TGTGCCAGCAGCTTCCTGGACAGGGCAAACACTGAAGCTTTCTTT. Amino acid sequence: CASSFLDRANTEAFF.